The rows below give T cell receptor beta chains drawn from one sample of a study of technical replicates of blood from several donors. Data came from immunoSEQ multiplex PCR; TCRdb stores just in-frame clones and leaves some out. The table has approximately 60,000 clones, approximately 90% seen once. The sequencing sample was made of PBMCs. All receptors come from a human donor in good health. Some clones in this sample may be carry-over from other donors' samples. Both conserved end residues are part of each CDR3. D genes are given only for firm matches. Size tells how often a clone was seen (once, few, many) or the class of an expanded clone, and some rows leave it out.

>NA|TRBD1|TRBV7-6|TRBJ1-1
TGTGCCAGCAGCTCGGGGACAGGGGGCACTGAAGCTTTCTTT
CASSSGTGGTEAFF
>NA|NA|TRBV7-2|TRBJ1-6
TGTGCCAGCAGCTTAGGGGCCCCTGGGAATTCACCCCTCCACTTT
CASSLGAPGNSPLHF
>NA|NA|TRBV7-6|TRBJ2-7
TGTGCCAGCAGCTTAGCCGGGGGTGGCTACGAGCAGTACTTC
CASSLAGGGYEQYF
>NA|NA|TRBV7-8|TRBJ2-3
TGTGCCAGCAGCTTGGACTCCCGGGGTACGCAGTATTTT
CASSLDSRGTQYF
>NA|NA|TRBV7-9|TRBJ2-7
TGTGCCAGCAGCTTAGTGGCAGGGTTCTACGAGCAGTACTTC
CASSLVAGFYEQYF
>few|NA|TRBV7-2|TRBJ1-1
TGTGCCAGCACCTTGAGACAGGTCGAGAACACTGAAGCTTTCTTT
CASTLRQVENTEAFF
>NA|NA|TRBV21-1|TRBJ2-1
TGTGCCAGCAGGAAAGAGGGGACTAGCGGGGGGGCCTACAATGAGCAGTTCTTC
CASRKEGTSGGAYNEQFF
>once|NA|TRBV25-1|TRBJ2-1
TGTGCCAGCAGTGAAGGAGACAATGAGCAGTTCTTC
CASSEGDNEQFF
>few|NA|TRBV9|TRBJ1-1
TGTGCCAGCAGCGTAGATGAGGGCACTGAAGCTTTCTTT
CASSVDEGTEAFF
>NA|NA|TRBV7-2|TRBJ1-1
TGTGCCAGCAGCCCGGCAGGCAGGGCGGATGAAGCTTTCTTT
CASSPAGRADEAFF
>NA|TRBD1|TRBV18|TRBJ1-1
TGTGCCAGCTCACCGGGACAGGGGTCTGAAGCTTTCTTT
CASSPGQGSEAFF
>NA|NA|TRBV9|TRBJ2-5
TGTGCCAGCAGCGTTGACAGGGTTCGGGGGGAGACCCAGTACTTC
CASSVDRVRGETQYF
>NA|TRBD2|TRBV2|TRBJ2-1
TGTGCCAGCAGTGACCCCTTAGCGGGCGCCTCCTACAATGAGCAGTTCTTC
CASSDPLAGASYNEQFF
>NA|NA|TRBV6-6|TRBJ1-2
TGTGCCAGCAGTAACCCCGGGTCCTCCTTC
CASSNPGSSF
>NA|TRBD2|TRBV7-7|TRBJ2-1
TGTGCCAGCAGCTTAGAGCCACTAGCGGGAGTAGGAAATGAGCAGTTCTTC
CASSLEPLAGVGNEQFF
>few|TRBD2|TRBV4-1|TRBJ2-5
TGCGCCAGCAGCCAAGATCGGGGAGGGGCGGGAACCCAGTACTTC
CASSQDRGGAGTQYF
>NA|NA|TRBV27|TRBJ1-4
TGTGCCAGCAGTTTCCAGGGGTTAACTAATGAAAAACTGTTTTTT
CASSFQGLTNEKLFF
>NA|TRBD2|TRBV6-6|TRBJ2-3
TGTGCCAGCAGTTACGGACGGGAGGTGGATACGCAGTATTTT
CASSYGREVDTQYF
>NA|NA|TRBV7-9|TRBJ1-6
TGTGCCAGCAGCAAGTCACAAAATAATTCACCCCTCCACTTT
CASSKSQNNSPLHF
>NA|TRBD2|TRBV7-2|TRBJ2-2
TGTGCCAGCAGCTTACAAGGCGGGAGGTCTAACACCGGGGAGCTGTTTTTT
CASSLQGGRSNTGELFF
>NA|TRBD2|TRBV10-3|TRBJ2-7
TGTGCCATCAGTGGGGGACTAGCGGACCAGAGCTCCTACGAGCAGTACTTC
CAISGGLADQSSYEQYF
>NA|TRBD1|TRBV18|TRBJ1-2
TGTGCCAGCTCATCTAGGACAGGGGGCCCAGGGGTTAACTATGGCTACACCTTC
CASSSRTGGPGVNYGYTF
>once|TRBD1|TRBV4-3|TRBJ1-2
TGCGCCAGCAGCTCGTCGTACGGGACAGGCGGAAGCTACACCTTC
CASSSSYGTGGSYTF
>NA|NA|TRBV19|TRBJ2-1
TGTGCCAGTAGTCAGGGGTCTAGCGGTAAAGGGGGAATGTTCTTC
CASSQGSSGKGGMFF
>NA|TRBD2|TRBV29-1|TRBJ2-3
TGCAGCGTTGAGTCGGGGGGTTGGGCCAGCGCTACAGATACGCAGTATTTT
CSVESGGWASATDTQYF
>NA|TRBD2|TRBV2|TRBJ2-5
TGTGCCAGCAGCTGGACTAGCGGGAGGGCAGAGACCCAGTACTTC
CASSWTSGRAETQYF
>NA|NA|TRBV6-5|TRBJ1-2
TGTGCCAGCAGCGACAGCGTTTATGGCTACACCTTC
CASSDSVYGYTF
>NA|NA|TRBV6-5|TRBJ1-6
TGTGCCAGCAGTTACTCGGCAGGAAAAACCTCACCCCTCCACTTT
CASSYSAGKTSPLHF
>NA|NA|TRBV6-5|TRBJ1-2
TGTGCCAGCAGTAAGGAACAGGTTAACTATGGCTACACCTTC
CASSKEQVNYGYTF
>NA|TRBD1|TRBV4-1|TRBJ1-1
TGCGCCAGCAGAGGGGGGACAGGTAACACTGAAGCTTTCTTT
CASRGGTGNTEAFF
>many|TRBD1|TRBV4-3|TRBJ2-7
TGCGCCAGCAGCCCGGACAGGGCTGGGGGATACGAGCAGTACTTC
CASSPDRAGGYEQYF
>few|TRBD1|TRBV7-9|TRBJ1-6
TGTGCCAGCAGCTTAGAGGGGGCGAAGGATTCACCCCTCCACTTT
CASSLEGAKDSPLHF
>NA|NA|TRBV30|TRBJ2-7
TGTGCCTGGAGTCCGACTAGCTACGAGCAGTACTTC
CAWSPTSYEQYF
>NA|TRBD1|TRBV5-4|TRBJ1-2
TGTGCCAGCAGGCCGGGACAGGGGGTCGGCTACACCTTC
CASRPGQGVGYTF
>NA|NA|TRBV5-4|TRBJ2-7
TGTGCCAGCAGTCCTCTCGGGGGCGAGCAGTACTTC
CASSPLGGEQYF
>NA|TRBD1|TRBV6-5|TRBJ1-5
TGTGCCAGCAGTTGGGACAGCGCACATCAGCCCCAGCATTTT
CASSWDSAHQPQHF
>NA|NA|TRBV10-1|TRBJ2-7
TGCGCCAGCAGGGCTAGCCGCAACTACGAGCAGTACTTC
CASRASRNYEQYF
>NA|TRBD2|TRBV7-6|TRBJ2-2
TGTGCCAGCAGCCCGATGGGCGGGGGGAACACCGGGGAGCTGTTTTTT
CASSPMGGGNTGELFF
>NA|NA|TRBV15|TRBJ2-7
TGTGCCACCAGCAGAGAGGCGGAGGGTCCCTACGAGCAGTACTTC
CATSREAEGPYEQYF
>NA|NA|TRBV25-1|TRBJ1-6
TGTGCCAGCAGATCACAGGGTTTGGCTTCACCCCTCCACTTT
CASRSQGLASPLHF
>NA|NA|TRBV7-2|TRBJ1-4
TGTGCCAGCAGCTTAAGGGAGGGGCGAGACGAAAAACTGTTTTTT
CASSLREGRDEKLFF